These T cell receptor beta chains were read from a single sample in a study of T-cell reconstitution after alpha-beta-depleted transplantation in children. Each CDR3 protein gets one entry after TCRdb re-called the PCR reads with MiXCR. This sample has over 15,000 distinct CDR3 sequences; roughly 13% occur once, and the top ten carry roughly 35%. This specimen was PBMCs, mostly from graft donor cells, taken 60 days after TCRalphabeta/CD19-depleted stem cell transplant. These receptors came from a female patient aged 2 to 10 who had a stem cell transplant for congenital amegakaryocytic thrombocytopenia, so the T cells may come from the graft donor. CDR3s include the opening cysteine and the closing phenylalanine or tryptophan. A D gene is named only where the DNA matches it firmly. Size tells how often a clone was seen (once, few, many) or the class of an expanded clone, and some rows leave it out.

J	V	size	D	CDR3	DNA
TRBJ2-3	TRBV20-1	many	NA	CSARDPQASSTDTQYF	TGCAGTGCTAGAGACCCACAAGCATCTAGCACAGATACGCAGTATTTT
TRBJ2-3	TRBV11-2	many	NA	CASSLVQGPDTQYF	TGTGCCAGCAGCTTAGTACAGGGCCCAGATACGCAGTATTTT
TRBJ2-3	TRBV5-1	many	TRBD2	CASSLWGLAGTDTQYF	TGCGCCAGCAGCTTGTGGGGACTAGCAGGCACAGATACGCAGTATTTT
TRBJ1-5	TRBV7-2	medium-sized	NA	CASSQHNQPQHF	TGTGCCAGCAGCCAACACAATCAGCCCCAGCATTTT
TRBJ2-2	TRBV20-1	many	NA	CSARFLALAENTGELFF	TGCAGTGCTAGGTTCCTAGCCCTGGCGGAGAACACCGGGGAGCTGTTTTTT
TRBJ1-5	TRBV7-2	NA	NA	CASSSRSGISSNQPQHF	TGTGCCAGCAGCTCCCGGTCAGGGATATCTAGCAATCAGCCCCAGCATTTT
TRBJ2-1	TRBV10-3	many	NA	CATEGSSYNEQFF	TGTGCCACTGAGGGAAGCTCCTACAATGAGCAGTTCTTC
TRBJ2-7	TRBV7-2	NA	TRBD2	CASSLLAASYEQYF	TGTGCCAGCAGCTTGCTAGCGGCCTCCTACGAGCAGTACTTC
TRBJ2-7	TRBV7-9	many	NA	CASSQRAGLGSYEQYF	TGTGCCAGCAGTCAAAGGGCGGGACTGGGGTCCTACGAGCAGTACTTC
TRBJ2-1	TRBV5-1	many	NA	CASSGFNEQFF	TGCGCCAGCAGCGGATTTAATGAGCAGTTCTTC
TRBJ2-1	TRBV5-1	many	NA	CASSSDYNEQFF	TGCGCCAGCAGCTCCGACTACAATGAGCAGTTCTTC
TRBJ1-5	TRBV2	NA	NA	CASSDRGHKANQPQHF	TGTGCCAGCAGTGATAGGGGTCATAAGGCCAATCAGCCCCAGCATTTT
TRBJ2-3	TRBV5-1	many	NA	CASSFRDPTDTQYF	TGCGCCAGCAGCTTCCGGGACCCCACAGATACGCAGTATTTT
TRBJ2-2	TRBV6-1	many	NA	CASMTGASGTNTGELFF	TGTGCCAGCATGACAGGGGCTAGCGGGACGAACACCGGGGAGCTGTTTTTT
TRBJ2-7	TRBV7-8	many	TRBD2	CASSLGGAAGGVYEQYF	TGTGCCAGCAGCTTGGGCGGGGCTGCGGGAGGTGTCTACGAGCAGTACTTC
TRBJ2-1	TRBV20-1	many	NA	CSAPQVSSYNEQFF	TGCAGTGCCCCCCAGGTGAGCTCCTACAATGAGCAGTTCTTC
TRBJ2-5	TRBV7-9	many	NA	CASSLGLAQETQYF	TGTGCCAGCAGCTTAGGGCTAGCGCAAGAGACCCAGTACTTC
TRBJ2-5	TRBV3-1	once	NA	CATSQDLPLQETQYF	TGTGCCACCTCCCAAGATCTCCCCCTACAAGAGACCCAGTACTTC
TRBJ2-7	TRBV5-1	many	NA	CASSDDGAYEQYF	TGCGCCAGCAGCGACGACGGAGCCTACGAGCAGTACTTC
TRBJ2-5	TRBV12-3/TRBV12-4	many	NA	CASRPGVWETQYF	TGTGCCAGCAGGCCGGGAGTATGGGAGACCCAGTACTTC
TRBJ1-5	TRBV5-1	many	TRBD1	CASSLGTGVGNQPQHF	TGCGCCAGCAGCTTGGGGACAGGGGTTGGGAATCAGCCCCAGCATTTT
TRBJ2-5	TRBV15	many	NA	CATSRDQGMETQYF	TGTGCCACCAGCAGAGATCAGGGGATGGAGACCCAGTACTTC
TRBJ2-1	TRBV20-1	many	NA	CSARSDNDYNEQFF	TGCAGTGCTAGATCCGACAACGATTACAATGAGCAGTTCTTC
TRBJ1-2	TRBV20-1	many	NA	CSARDYGAWNYGYTF	TGCAGTGCTAGAGATTATGGCGCCTGGAACTATGGCTACACCTTC
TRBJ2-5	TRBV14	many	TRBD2	CASSQLTPGGWAETQYF	TGTGCCAGCAGCCAACTGACTCCCGGGGGGTGGGCTGAGACCCAGTACTTC
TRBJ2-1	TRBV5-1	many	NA	CASSPAAGFTYNEQFF	TGCGCCAGCAGCCCGGCGGCGGGTTTCACCTACAATGAGCAGTTCTTC
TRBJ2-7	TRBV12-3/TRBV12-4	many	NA	CASRQGIGAAYEQYF	TGTGCCAGCAGGCAGGGGATTGGGGCCGCCTACGAGCAGTACTTC
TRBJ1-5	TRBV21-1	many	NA	CASSRGGIMHQPQHF	TGTGCCAGCAGCAGGGGTGGAATCATGCATCAGCCCCAGCATTTT
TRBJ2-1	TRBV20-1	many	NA	CSAQRFASSYNEQFF	TGCAGTGCGCAAAGATTTGCGAGCTCCTACAATGAGCAGTTCTTC
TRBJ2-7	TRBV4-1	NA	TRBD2	CASSLRTSGSLEQYF	TGCGCCAGCAGCCTCAGGACTAGCGGGAGCTTGGAGCAGTACTTC
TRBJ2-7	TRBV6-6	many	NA	CASSRVLYEQYF	TGTGCCAGCAGCCGGGTTCTCTACGAGCAGTACTTC
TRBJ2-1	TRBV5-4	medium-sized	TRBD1	CASDTGTGNNEQFF	TGTGCCAGTGATACCGGGACAGGTAACAATGAGCAGTTCTTC
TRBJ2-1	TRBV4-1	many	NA	CASSLEGTQFDEQFF	TGCGCCAGCAGCCTGGAGGGGACCCAGTTCGATGAGCAGTTCTTC
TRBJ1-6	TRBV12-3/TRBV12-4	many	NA	CASRGGSQDSYNSPLHF	TGTGCCAGCAGGGGCGGGTCCCAAGACTCCTATAATTCACCCCTCCACTTT
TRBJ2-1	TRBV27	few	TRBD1	CASSAWTGYNEQFF	TGTGCCAGCAGTGCCTGGACAGGGTACAATGAGCAGTTCTTC
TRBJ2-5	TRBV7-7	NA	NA	CASSLDGGPQETQYF	TGTGCCAGCAGCTTAGACGGGGGACCTCAAGAGACCCAGTACTTC
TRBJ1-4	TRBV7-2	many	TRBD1	CASSRTGNKATNEKLFF	TGTGCCAGCAGCCGGACAGGGAACAAGGCAACTAATGAAAAACTGTTTTTT
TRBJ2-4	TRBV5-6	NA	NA	CASSLMGLAKNIQYF	TGTGCCAGCAGCTTAATGGGGTTAGCCAAAAACATTCAGTACTTC
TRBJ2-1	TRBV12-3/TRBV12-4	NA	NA	CTCSFPRIFRWDPHNEQFF	TGTACCTGCAGTTTCCCACGGATTTTTAGGTGGGACCCCCACAATGAGCAGTTCTTC
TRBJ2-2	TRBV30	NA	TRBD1	CAWGWTGPGELFF	TGTGCCTGGGGGTGGACAGGTCCCGGGGAGCTGTTTTTT
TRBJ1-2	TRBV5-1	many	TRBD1	CASSRDRTRGYTF	TGCGCCAGCAGCCGGGACAGGACAAGAGGCTACACCTTC
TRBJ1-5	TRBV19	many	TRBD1	CASSILGTGNQPQHF	TGTGCCAGTAGTATCCTCGGGACAGGCAATCAGCCCCAGCATTTT
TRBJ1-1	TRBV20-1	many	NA	CSASPNGQMNTEAFF	TGCAGTGCTAGTCCTAACGGACAGATGAACACTGAAGCTTTCTTT
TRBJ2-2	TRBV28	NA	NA	CAMGPGLNTGELFF	TGTGCCATGGGCCCGGGACTGAACACCGGGGAGCTGTTTTTT
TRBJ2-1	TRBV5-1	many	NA	CASSLDSPYNEQFF	TGCGCCAGCAGCTTGGATAGCCCCTACAATGAGCAGTTCTTC
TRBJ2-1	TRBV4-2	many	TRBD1	CASSQGLLRGRFNEQFF	TGTGCCAGCAGCCAAGGACTATTGAGGGGGCGGTTCAATGAGCAGTTCTTC
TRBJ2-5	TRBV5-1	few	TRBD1	CASSLPSTGGYQETQYF	TGCGCCAGCAGCCTTCCCTCGACAGGGGGGTACCAAGAGACCCAGTACTTC
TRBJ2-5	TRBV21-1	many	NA	CTQGGETQYF	TGTACCCAGGGTGGGGAGACCCAGTACTTC
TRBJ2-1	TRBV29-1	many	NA	CSVKVYEQFF	TGCAGCGTTAAAGTGTATGAGCAGTTCTTC
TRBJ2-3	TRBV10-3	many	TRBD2	CAISREGLGDTQYF	TGTGCCATCAGCCGGGAGGGCCTTGGAGATACGCAGTATTTT
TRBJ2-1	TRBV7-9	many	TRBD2	CASSPRTGTSGSLEQFF	TGTGCCAGCAGCCCACGCACCGGGACTAGCGGGAGTTTGGAGCAGTTCTTC
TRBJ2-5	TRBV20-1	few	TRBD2	CSATRTSGSVEIQYF	TGCAGTGCTACCCGGACTAGCGGGAGTGTTGAGATCCAGTACTTC
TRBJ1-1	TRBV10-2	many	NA	CASSGAAGTMNTEAFF	TGCGCCAGCAGTGGGGCCGCAGGGACTATGAACACTGAAGCTTTCTTT
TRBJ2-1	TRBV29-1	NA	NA	CSVGFLDEQFF	TGCAGCGTTGGTTTCCTGGATGAGCAGTTCTTC
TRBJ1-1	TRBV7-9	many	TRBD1	CASSPRQGSEAFF	TGTGCCAGCAGCCCACGACAGGGCTCTGAAGCTTTCTTT
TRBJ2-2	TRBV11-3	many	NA	CASSPSGNTGELFF	TGTGCCAGCAGCCCGAGCGGCAACACCGGGGAGCTGTTTTTT
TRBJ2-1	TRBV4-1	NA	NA	CASSQLYVTDSYNEQFF	TGCGCCAGCAGCCAACTATACGTAACGGACTCCTACAATGAGCAGTTCTTC
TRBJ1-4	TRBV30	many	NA	CAWSVGGFNEKLFF	TGTGCCTGGAGTGTAGGAGGGTTCAATGAAAAACTGTTTTTT
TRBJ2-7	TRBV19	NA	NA	CASSTGQTTFYEQYF	TGTGCCAGTAGTACAGGACAGACGACCTTCTACGAGCAGTACTTC